The rows below give T cell receptor beta chains drawn from one sample of a study of identical twins. TCRdb passed the 5' RACE reads through MiXCR, listing each CDR3 protein once. The table lists 500,000 to 650,000 distinct CDR3 sequences, just over 7% of them singletons. These same records also appear under a second study, on yellow fever vaccine responses in identical twins.

Sequencing input: PBMCs. Every receptor here comes from a woman between 18 and 29 years old in good health. CDR3s include the opening cysteine and the closing phenylalanine or tryptophan. Fields, in order: clone size, V gene, D gene, J gene, CDR3 DNA, CDR3 protein. D genes are given only for firm matches. Part of the rows lack a size; the others show once, few, many or a class for expanded clones.

>-|TRBV9|-|TRBJ1-2
TGTGCCAGCAGCGGATCTACGGACAGCCCTTACTATGGCTACACCTTC
CASSGSTDSPYYGYTF
>many|TRBV6-4|TRBD2|TRBJ2-1
TGTGCCAGCAGCGGGCTAGCGGGAGCCCACAATGAGCAGTTCTTC
CASSGLAGAHNEQFF
>few|TRBV5-1|TRBD2|TRBJ2-3
TGCGCCAGCACCATCTTAGCGGGGTCGGTACCCACAGATACGCAGTATTTT
CASTILAGSVPTDTQYF
>few|TRBV3-1|-|TRBJ1-1
TGTGCCAGCAGCCAAGGACTACAAGGGACCCTGAGGGCTTTCTTT
CASSQGLQGTLRAFF
>few|TRBV5-5|TRBD2|TRBJ2-5
TGTGCCAGCAGCTCGGGGGGGCTGTACCAAGAGACCCAGTACTTC
CASSSGGLYQETQYF
>few|TRBV7-6|-|TRBJ2-1
TGTGCCAGCATCGAAGGCGGCGGCAATGAGCAGTTCTTC
CASIEGGGNEQFF
>-|TRBV29-1|TRBD2|TRBJ2-1
TGCAGCGTTGGGTCAGCGGGGGTTGGAGAGCAGTTCTTC
CSVGSAGVGEQFF
>-|TRBV12-5|TRBD2|TRBJ2-3
TGTGCTAGTGGGACCTTTCTAGCGGGAGTGGCAGATACGCAGTATTTT
CASGTFLAGVADTQYF
>few|TRBV7-9|TRBD1|TRBJ1-1
TGTGCCAGCAGCGCGAGGACAGGGAACACTGAAGCTTTCTTT
CASSARTGNTEAFF
>many|TRBV12-3/TRBV12-4|-|TRBJ1-3
TGTGCCAGCACCACCACAGGGCTAAGGAACACCATATATTTT
CASTTTGLRNTIYF
>few|TRBV12-3/TRBV12-4|TRBD1|TRBJ1-6
TGTGCCAGCAGCCGGGGGACAGCTCTTAATTCACCCCTCCACTTT
CASSRGTALNSPLHF
>few|TRBV7-9|-|TRBJ2-7
TGTGCCAGCAGCCCGGCTAAGAGATGGCTCCACGAGCAGTACTTC
CASSPAKRWLHEQYF
>many|TRBV5-1|TRBD1|TRBJ2-1
TGCGCCAGCAGGGTCGGCGGACAGGGTTACAATGAGCAGTTCTTC
CASRVGGQGYNEQFF
>-|TRBV15|TRBD2|TRBJ2-1
TGTGCCACCAGCCCAAGCGGGAGGAAGCGGAATGAGCAGTTCTTC
CATSPSGRKRNEQFF
>many|TRBV7-4|TRBD1|TRBJ1-4
TGTGCCAGCAGCTGCCGGGACAGCCATAATGAAAAACTGTTTTTT
CASSCRDSHNEKLFF
>-|TRBV5-6|TRBD1|TRBJ1-5
TGTGCCAGCAGCTTGTCCGACAGGGGTCAAAATCAGCCCCAGCATTTT
CASSLSDRGQNQPQHF
>many|TRBV7-2|-|TRBJ2-5
TGTGCCAGCAGCTTAGTCAGGGTCCCCCAAGAGACCCAGTACTTC
CASSLVRVPQETQYF
>many|TRBV20-1|TRBD2|TRBJ2-3
TGCAGTGTTGCTAGCGGCCCATATTCCACAGATACGCAGTATTTT
CSVASGPYSTDTQYF
>few|TRBV20-1|-|TRBJ1-5
TGCAGTGCTAGTTCAGGACAGTCCGTGGCACAGCCCCAGCATTTT
CSASSGQSVAQPQHF
>many|TRBV7-9|-|TRBJ2-2
TGTGCCAGCAGCACCGGGACATTAACCGGGGAGCTGTTTTTT
CASSTGTLTGELFF